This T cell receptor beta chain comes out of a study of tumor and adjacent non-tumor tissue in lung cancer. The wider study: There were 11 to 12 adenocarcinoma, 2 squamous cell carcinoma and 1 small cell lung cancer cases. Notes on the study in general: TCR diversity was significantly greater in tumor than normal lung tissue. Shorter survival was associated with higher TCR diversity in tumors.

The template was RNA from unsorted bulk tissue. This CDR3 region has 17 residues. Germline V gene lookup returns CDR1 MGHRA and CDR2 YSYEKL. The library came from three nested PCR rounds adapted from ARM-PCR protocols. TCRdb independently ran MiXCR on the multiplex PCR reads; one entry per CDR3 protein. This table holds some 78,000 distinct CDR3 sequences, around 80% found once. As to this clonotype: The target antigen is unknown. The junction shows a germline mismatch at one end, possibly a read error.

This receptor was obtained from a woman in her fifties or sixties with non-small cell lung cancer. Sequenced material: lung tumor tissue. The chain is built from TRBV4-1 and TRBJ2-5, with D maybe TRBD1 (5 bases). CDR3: CASNQDRSSQGGETQYF. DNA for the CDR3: TGTGCCAGCAACCAAGATAGGAGTAGTCAGGGCGGAGAGACCCAGTACTTC.